This T cell receptor (beta chain) was observed in a study of Graves' ophthalmopathy and Graves' hyperthyroidism. Notes on the study in general: Blood also contained most of the expanded thyroid clonotypes above 0.001 frequency.

Amplification of the TCR beta CDR3 regions used RNA transcripts (as template). A first-round RT-PCR used HTBI primers, followed by a second-round multiplex PCR. TCRdb re-derived calls from the multiplex PCR reads in MiXCR, one entry per CDR3 protein. The profile shows 600,000 to 650,000 distinct CDR3 sequences, 22% of them singletons. This clonotype was observed many times. Its antigen is not identified. CDR3 length: 15 amino acids. Germline CDR1 is SGHTA and CDR2 is FQGTGA. V shed 3 bases, J shed 8 bases, and the junction held 12 bases outside the gene matches. From fresh peripheral blood, roughly 11 ml in volume, the PBMCs were obtained.

The J gene is TRBJ1-2, the V gene TRBV7-3, with 7 bases lining up with TRBD1. The sequence derives from a woman between 18 and 29 years old with stable Graves' hyperthyroidism. Some clones in this sample may be carry-over from other donors' samples. The source material was peripheral blood. The CDR3 spells CASSFTTGESSGYTF. Here the CDR3 DNA reads TGTGCCAGCAGCTTCACTACAGGGGAGAGTAGCGGCTACACCTTC.